The source of this T cell receptor beta chain is a study of cytomegalovirus exposure and HLA in healthy donors. Study-wide findings and caveats: The classifier, whose performance was assessed in both the original and validation cohorts, reportedly diagnosed cytomegalovirus status with high specificity and sensitivity.

With 60 Vbeta and 13 Jbeta primers, the PCR was carried out. Sequencing was performed with immunoSEQ multiplex PCR; in TCRdb, only in-frame clones are kept and a portion is missing. The sample yields about 110,000 clones, roughly 80% seen once. This clone came up a few times. What it recognizes is unknown. This CDR3 region has 13 residues. CDR1 and CDR2 (germline): SNHLY, FYNNEI. The V and J ends lost 7 bases and 0 bases respectively, with 7 bases between them. The sequencing input was PBMCs. The V gene is TRBV2, the J gene TRBJ1-3, with D unclear. The TCR originated in a man aged 40-49 years in good health and CMV-seronegative. In DNA form, the CDR3 reads TGTGCCAGCACGCGGAGCTCTGGAAACACCATATATTTT. Its protein product is CASTRSSGNTIYF.